This T cell receptor beta chain was identified in a study of T cells in Graves' hyperthyroidism and ophthalmopathy. The overall study: Peripheral blood collection took place at initial diagnosis, before any treatment. Study results and limitations: Appearing also in blood were most of the thyroid clonotypes expanded above 0.001.

It was uncontrolled infection, other autoimmune disease, pregnancy or lactation that excluded patients. Concerning this clonotype: Its antigen is undetermined.

RNA transcripts gave rise to amplified TCR beta CDR3 regions. The HTBI primer set was used in a first-round RT-PCR of the TCR CDR3. TCRdb reprocessed the multiplex PCR reads with MiXCR, giving one entry per CDR3 protein. The sample carries 490,000 or so distinct CDR3 sequences, 22% recorded once. Trimming pared 4 bases from V and 6 bases from J, leaving 18 bases between. This CDR3 has 15 residues. CDR1 is SNHLY, CDR2 FYNNEI, per germline. V gene TRBV2 combines with J gene TRBJ1-2, with D uncertain. Sample: blood. The source of this sequence is a woman in her seventies with Graves' ophthalmopathy. This CDR3 is CASSGVSSGSDGYTF. In DNA form, the CDR3 reads TGTGCCAGCAGTGGGGTGTCATCGGGATCCGATGGCTACACCTTC.